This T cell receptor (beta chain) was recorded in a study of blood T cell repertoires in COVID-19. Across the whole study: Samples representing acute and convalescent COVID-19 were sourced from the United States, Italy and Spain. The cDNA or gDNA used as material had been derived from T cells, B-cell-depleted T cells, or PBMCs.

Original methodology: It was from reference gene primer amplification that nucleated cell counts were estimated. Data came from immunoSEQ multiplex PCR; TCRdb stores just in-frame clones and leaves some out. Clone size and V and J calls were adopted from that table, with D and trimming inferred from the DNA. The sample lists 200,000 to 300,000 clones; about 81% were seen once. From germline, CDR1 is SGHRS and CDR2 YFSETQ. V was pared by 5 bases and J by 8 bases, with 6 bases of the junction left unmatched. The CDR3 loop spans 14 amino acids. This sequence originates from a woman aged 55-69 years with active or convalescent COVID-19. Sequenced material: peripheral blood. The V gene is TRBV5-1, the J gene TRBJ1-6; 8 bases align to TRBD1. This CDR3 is CASRTGTGDSPLHF. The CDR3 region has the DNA TGCGCCAGCAGAACCGGGACAGGTGATTCACCCCTCCACTTT.